What follows are 13 T cell receptor beta chains derived from one specimen sequenced in a study of cytomegalovirus exposure and HLA in healthy donors. The PCR ran on 60 Vbeta and 13 Jbeta primers. The repertoire was sequenced with immunoSEQ multiplex PCR; TCRdb's copy has only in-frame clones and lacks some. The table shows some 34,000 clones, with over 60% occurring only once. Material: PBMCs. The receptors come from a middle-aged man in good health and CMV-seropositive.

The chain has TRBV6-6 and TRBJ1-6; D is perhaps TRBD1 (6 bases). CDR1 and CDR2 from the germline V gene are MNHNY and SVGAGI (reference sequence). V lost 2 bases, J lost 5 bases, and 7 bases lay in between. The CDR3 is made up of 14 amino acids. CDR3 residues: CASSYGQNNSPLHF. DNA of the CDR3: TGTGCCAGCAGTTACGGACAGAATAATTCACCCCTCCACTTT.

The chain employs TRBV19 and TRBJ2-5, with a possible D match to TRBD1 (5 bases). Trimming took off 3 bases at V and 1 base at J, with 6 bases between the two ends. Germline CDR1 reads LNHDA; CDR2 reads SQIVND (reference sequence). CDR3 length: 13 amino acids. The CDR3 DNA follows: TGTGCCAGTAGTATGCAGGGCCAAGAGACCCAGTACTTC. Translated: CASSMQGQETQYF. The full variable domain, with the rest looked up from reference TRBV19 and TRBJ2-5, is DGGITQSPKYLFRKEGQNVTLSCEQNLNHDAMYWYRQDPGQGLRLIYYSQIVNDFQKGDIAEGYSVSREKKESFPLTVTSAQKNPTAFYLCASSMQGQETQYFGPGTRLLVL.

Only a few counts were recorded for this clone. The chain is built from TRBV19 and TRBJ2-2; D gene uncertain. Trimming shortened V by 5 bases and J by 5 bases, and 6 bases separated the two germline ends. The CDR3 is 12 residues long. Germline V CDR1 and CDR2: LNHDA, SQIVND (reference sequence). The CDR3 sequence is CASSLRTGELFF. CDR3 bases: TGTGCCAGTAGTTTGCGAACCGGGGAGCTGTTTTTT.

A few counts support this clone. The chain joins TRBV19 to TRBJ2-2; TRBD2 might be the D (5 bases). This CDR3 spans 14 amino acids. Germline values: CDR1 LNHDA, CDR2 SQIVND (reference sequence). V lost 7 bases to trimming and J lost 7 bases, with 16 bases between them. Here the CDR3 reads CASKTGVGSGELFF. DNA for the CDR3: TGTGCCAGTAAAACCGGGGTGGGAAGCGGGGAGCTGTTTTTT.

This clone was detected only a few times. The V gene is TRBV11-3, the J gene TRBJ2-5; 7 bases align to TRBD1. CDR1 SGHNT and CDR2 YENEEA come from the germline V gene. The CDR3 has 15 amino acids. V dropped 5 bases and J dropped 5; count of bases not matched to a gene: 11. This CDR3 is CASSEGTAFRETQYF. DNA of the CDR3: TGTGCCAGCAGCGAAGGGACAGCCTTCAGGGAGACCCAGTACTTC.

The rearrangement joins TRBV10-3 to TRBJ2-2; perhaps TRBD1 as D (6 bases). This CDR3 contains 15 residues. Germline V gene lookup returns CDR1 ENHRY and CDR2 SYGVKD. The germline V and J ends were trimmed by 0 bases and 4 bases, with 9 bases remaining between them. CDR3 protein: CAISESQGGTGELFF. The CDR3 DNA sequence: TGTGCCATCAGTGAGTCACAGGGTGGCACCGGGGAGCTGTTTTTT.

The chain combines TRBV4-2 with TRBJ2-2; 8 bases map to TRBD2. The V gene end was trimmed by 4 bases and the J gene end by 4 bases; junction bases not matched to a gene: 5. CDR1 is LGHNA, CDR2 YNFKEQ, per germline. CDR3 length: 15 residues. The CDR3 coding sequence is TGTGCCAGCAGCCCAGCGGGGGCCTCCACCGGGGAGCTGTTTTTT. Its protein is CASSPAGASTGELFF.

This sequence joins TRBV5-1 and TRBJ2-7, with 7 bases matching TRBD1. CDR3 length: 15 residues. Per germline, CDR1 SGHRS and CDR2 YFSETQ. V trimming: 0 bases; J trimming: 3 bases; junction bases outside the gene matches: 6. CDR3 loop: CASSLARQGVYEQYF. The CDR3 DNA follows: TGCGCCAGCAGCTTGGCCCGACAGGGCGTCTACGAGCAGTACTTC.

This clone was picked up a small number of times. The chain has TRBV18 and TRBJ1-2; 9 bases agree with TRBD1. V trimming: 3 bases; J trimming: 4 bases; junction bases outside the gene matches: 6. Germline V gene sequence: CDR1 KGHSH, CDR2 LQKENI. This CDR3 has 15 residues. The CDR3 nucleotides are TGTGCCAGCTCACCGGTGACAGGGGGGTCCTATGGCTACACCTTC. Translation gives CASSPVTGGSYGYTF.

The V gene is TRBV14, the J gene TRBJ2-1; possibly TRBD1 for D (5 bases). This CDR3 has 15 residues. Germline V lookup: CDR1 SGHDN, CDR2 FVKESK. V dropped 5 bases and J dropped 0 bases, with 11 bases sitting between them. The CDR3 loop is CASSLQDRSYNEQFF. The DNA of the CDR3 is TGTGCCAGCAGCTTACAGGACCGCTCCTACAATGAGCAGTTCTTC. Filled out from reference TRBV14 and TRBJ2-1, the complete variable domain reads EAGVTQFPSHSVIEKGQTVTLRCDPISGHDNLYWYRRVMGKEIKFLLHFVKESKQDESGMPNNRFLAERTGGTYSTLKVQPAELEDSGVYFCASSLQDRSYNEQFFGPGTRLTVL.

This rearrangement joins TRBV11-2 to TRBJ2-2; 8 bases agree with TRBD1. This CDR3 is 16 amino acids long. The V segment lost 0 bases and the J segment 6 bases; nucleotides outside the gene matches: 6. Germline V gives CDR1 SGHAT, CDR2 FQNNGV. CDR3 DNA: TGTGCCAGCAGCTTAGATGACAGGGGAGGATCCGGGGAGCTGTTTTTT. Residues: CASSLDDRGGSGELFF.

This clone is medium-sized in the sample. The chain uses TRBV7-9 and TRBJ1-1; D call uncertain. The ends were cut back, 5 bases at V and 3 bases at J, with 7 bases in the middle. Germline V gene lookup returns CDR1 SEHNR and CDR2 FQNEAQ (reference sequence). There are 12 residues in the CDR3. CDR3 loop: CASSHVHTEAFF. In DNA form, the CDR3 reads TGTGCCAGCAGCCATGTTCACACTGAAGCTTTCTTT. The full variable domain, in which reference TRBV7-9 and TRBJ1-1 provide the parts outside the CDR3, is DTGVSQNPRHKITKRGQNVTFRCDPISEHNRLYWYRQTLGQGPEFLTYFQNEAQLEKSRLLSDRFSAERPKGSFSTLEIQRTEQGDSAMYLCASSHVHTEAFFGQGTRLTVV.

V gene TRBV4-1 combines with J gene TRBJ2-7, with TRBD1 as a possible D gene (5 bases). Germline lookup yields CDR1 MGHRA and CDR2 YSYEKL. Trimming stripped 3 bases from V and 4 bases from J, with 16 bases between. This CDR3 has 15 residues. The CDR3: CASSHLGKGKYEQYF. CDR3 nucleotide sequence: TGCGCCAGCAGCCATCTGGGAAAGGGGAAGTACGAGCAGTACTTC.